This TCR beta chain was documented in a study of shared clonotypes between healthy human individuals (dated by TCRdb to 2018 to 2020). As for the study more broadly: The cohort comprised two women and a few men aged 18 to 49 years. For each donor, CD4 naive and CD4 memory were each given three plates, CD8 naive was given two plates, and CD8 memory was given one plate. The study deeply sequenced blood TCR repertoires of about 5 healthy adults to estimate repertoire size and the extent of clonotype sharing between individuals. To increase sequencing depth and limit assay-specific biases, TCR repertoire library preparation and sequencing were carried out by different laboratories using diverse techniques. Between about 0.8 and 9 billion PBMCs per donor were obtained by leukapheresis.

Regarding this clone: The antigen it binds to is not known. No base-level quality is on record; no much larger clone is a single base apart. This sample includes further DNA sequences coding for the same CDR3.

CDR1 and CDR2 are drawn from the germline V gene: MNHEY, SVGAGI. The V end loses 8 bases and the J end loses 0 bases, and a stretch of 11 bases separates them. The CDR3 sequence holds 13 residues, the cysteine and phenylalanine included. Just the 39-base CDR3 DNA is kept, in frame starting at base 1. Using the deep immunoSEQ assay, TCR CDR3 regions were amplified from genomic DNA by multiplex PCR. Genomic DNA extracted from each cell subset was distributed evenly over all wells of several immunoSEQ 96-well plates, and each plate served as one replicate. For sorted subsets, each replicate PCR was loaded with 200 ng genomic DNA, equivalent to approximately 33,000 T cell genomes. The purified libraries were quantified using a Qubit 3.0 fluorometer, sized with a Bioanalyzer 2100, and then quantified again using the KAPA Library Quantification kit. Every immunoSEQ 96-well plate was sequenced on a separate single-read 150-cycle Illumina NextSeq 550 flow cell. The paper's data handling went like this. Because the immunoSEQ output included only junctional sequences and no quality scores, the filtering could not be the same as the filtering used for full-length reads. Sequences were annotated with PyIR, a Python wrapper for IgBLAST v1.9, using IMGT germline references to assign V/J genes and CDR3. Reads with weak V/J assignments (E-value above 1e-6), missing CDR3, stop codons, out-of-frame junctions, or ambiguous translated residues were removed. V3J clonotypes were defined as sequences sharing the same inferred V gene, J gene, and CDR3 amino acid sequence. The percentage overlap between two repertoires was calculated by dividing the number of shared unique clonotypes by the size of the smaller repertoire. Richness of each repertoire was evaluated using RTK rarefaction, the Chao1 estimator, and Recon v2.1 estimates of unobserved clonotypes. Generation probabilities were computed with OLGA for all TCRbeta clonotypes obtained by the gDNA method from several donors. Sourced from immuneACCESS, this table was stored by TCRdb with only in-frame sequences that have V and J called. A share of the clones is absent; for the studies checked, an unresolved V gene accounts for under half, and the remainder has no known explanation. V, J and clone size are those of that table, while D and trimming were read from the DNA. This sample has about 2 million clones in its table, and 85% to 95% of those were observed once. 0.13% of the sample rests with the top ten.

Results and caveats for the whole study, not just this receptor: Larger estimated clonotype richness was generally found for naive subsets than for memory subsets. The small number of donors limited the genetic and exposure-history diversity represented. Pairwise subsampling led to the expectation that sequencing depth would affect the degree of clonotype sharing among donors. Sampling was restricted to blood, and TCR repertoires in tissues likely differ from the TCR repertoires found in blood. Across four donors, about 5% of naive CD4, 3.5% of naive CD8, approximately 2.5% of memory CD4, and over 0.35% of memory CD8 clonotypes were shared. Higher generation probabilities were observed for clonotypes shared by all four sorted-subset donors than for non-shared clonotypes. Rarefaction of sorted-subset datasets indicated incomplete sequencing despite the large sequencing depth.

Healthy HIV-negative adults with no recently reported acute infections or vaccinations were included as donors. Only Caucasian adults living in Nashville, Tennessee, USA were represented among the donors. CD4+ T cells were enriched by magnetic negative selection, after which naive cells were positively selected on CD45RA and the negative fraction was taken as the memory subset. Blood was collected by leukapheresis, and PBMCs were isolated by Ficoll-Histopaque density gradient centrifugation and then cryopreserved in liquid nitrogen vapor phase. Analytical flow cytometry was used to check the purity and quantity of each magnetically sorted T cell population. Genomic DNA was isolated from every sorted fraction and measured by UV absorbance on a Nanodrop 2000c.

What was sequenced was naive CD4+ T cells sorted from blood. In light of the paper, this sample's cell subset or site label describes: CD45RA+ positively selected. Recombination linked TRBV6-5 to TRBJ2-7; TRBD2 is a possible D gene, resting on 7 matching bases. The sequence was collected from a man aged 18 to 30 in good health. The DNA sequence is as follows: TGTGCCAGCGGGAGGGGGAGCTCCTACGAGCAGTACTTC. It translates to CASGRGSSYEQYF.